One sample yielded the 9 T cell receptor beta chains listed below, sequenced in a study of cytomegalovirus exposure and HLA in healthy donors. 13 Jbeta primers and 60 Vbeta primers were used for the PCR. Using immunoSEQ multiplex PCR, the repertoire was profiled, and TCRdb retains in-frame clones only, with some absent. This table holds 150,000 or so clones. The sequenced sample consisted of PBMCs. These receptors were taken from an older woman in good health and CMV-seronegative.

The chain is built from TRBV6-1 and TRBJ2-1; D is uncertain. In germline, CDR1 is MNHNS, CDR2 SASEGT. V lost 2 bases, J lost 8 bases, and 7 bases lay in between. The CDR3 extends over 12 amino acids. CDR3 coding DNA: TGTGCCAGCAGTGAAATCCCCGATGAGCAGTTCTTC. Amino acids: CASSEIPDEQFF.

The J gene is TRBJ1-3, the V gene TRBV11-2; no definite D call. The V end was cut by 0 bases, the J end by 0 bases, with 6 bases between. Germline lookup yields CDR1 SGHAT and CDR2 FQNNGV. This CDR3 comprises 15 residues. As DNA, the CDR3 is TGTGCCAGCAGCTTAGATTACAGCTCTGGAAACACCATATATTTT. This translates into CASSLDYSSGNTIYF.

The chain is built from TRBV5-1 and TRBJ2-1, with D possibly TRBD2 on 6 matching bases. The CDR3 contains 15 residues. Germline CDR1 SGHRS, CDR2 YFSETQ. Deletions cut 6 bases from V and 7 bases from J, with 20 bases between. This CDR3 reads CASTSEGIRTNEQFF. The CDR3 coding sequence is TGCGCCAGCACCTCGGAGGGTATTAGAACGAATGAGCAGTTCTTC.

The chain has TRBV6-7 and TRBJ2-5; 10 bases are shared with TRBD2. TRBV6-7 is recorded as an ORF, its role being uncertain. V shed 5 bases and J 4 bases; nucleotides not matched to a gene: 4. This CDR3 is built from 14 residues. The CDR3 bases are TGTGCCAGCAGTGGAGCGGGAGGGAGAGAGACCCAGTACTTC. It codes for CASSGAGGRETQYF.

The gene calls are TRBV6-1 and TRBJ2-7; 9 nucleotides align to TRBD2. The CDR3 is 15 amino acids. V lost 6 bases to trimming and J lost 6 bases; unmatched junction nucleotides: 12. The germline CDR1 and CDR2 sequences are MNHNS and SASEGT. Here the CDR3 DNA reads TGTGCCAGCAGCCCGCTAGCGGGACTACCTTCCGAGCAGTACTTC. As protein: CASSPLAGLPSEQYF.

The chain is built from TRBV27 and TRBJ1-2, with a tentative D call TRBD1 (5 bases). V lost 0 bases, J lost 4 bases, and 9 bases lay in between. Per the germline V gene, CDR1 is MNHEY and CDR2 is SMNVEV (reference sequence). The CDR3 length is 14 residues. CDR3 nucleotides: TGTGCCAGCAGTTTATCCGAGACAGTCTATGGCTACACCTTC. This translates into CASSLSETVYGYTF.

In DNA, the CDR3 is TGCGCCAGCAGCCAAGATAGCCCGGACAGGGCCTTAGGGACCCAGTACTTC. Translation gives CASSQDSPDRALGTQYF. The rearrangement joins TRBV4-1 to TRBJ2-5, with 8 bases aligning to TRBD1. Germline lookup yields CDR1 MGHRA and CDR2 YSYEKL. V shed 0 bases, J shed 7 bases, and the junction held 13 bases outside the gene matches. The CDR3 is 17 amino acids.

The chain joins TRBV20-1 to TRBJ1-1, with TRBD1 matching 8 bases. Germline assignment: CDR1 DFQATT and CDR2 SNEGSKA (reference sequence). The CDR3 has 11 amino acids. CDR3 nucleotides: TGCAGGACAGGGGCAGGCACTGAAGCTTTCTTT. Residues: CRTGAGTEAFF.

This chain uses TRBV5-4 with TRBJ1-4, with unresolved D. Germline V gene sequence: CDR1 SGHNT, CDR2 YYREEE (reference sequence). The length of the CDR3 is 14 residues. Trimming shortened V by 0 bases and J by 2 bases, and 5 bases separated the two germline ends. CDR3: CASSLDSTNEKLFF. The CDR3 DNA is TGTGCCAGCAGCTTGGACAGTACTAATGAAAAACTGTTTTTT.